This TCR beta chain was profiled in a study of blood T cell repertoires in COVID-19. At the level of the study: Acute-phase and convalescent COVID-19 samples originated in the United States, Italy and Spain. Sources were T cells, B-cell-depleted T cells, or PBMCs; the material itself was cDNA or gDNA.

This clone appeared once. Under the authors' procedure: Researchers report that nucleated cell counts were estimated from reference gene primer amplification. Method: immunoSEQ multiplex PCR; TCRdb's copy keeps in-frame clones and lacks some. V, J and clone size are taken as reported in that table, and D and trimming were inferred from the DNA itself. The profile shows 250,000 or so clones, roughly nine tenths of them singletons. Germline V CDR1 and CDR2: SGDLS, YYNGEE. CDR3 length: 16 residues. Trimming took 3 bases from V and 5 from J; bases not matched to a gene: 8. The chain recombines TRBV9 with TRBJ2-1; 10 nucleotides line up with TRBD1. This clonotype was obtained from a man aged 35-49 years with active or convalescent COVID-19. The sequenced sample consisted of peripheral blood. As DNA, the CDR3 is TGTGCCAGCAGCGAACACCGGGACAGGGGAGACAATGAGCAGTTCTTC. Translating it yields CASSEHRDRGDNEQFF.